This TCR beta chain originates from a study of CD8+ T cells in alopecia areata. Study results and caveats: In scalp and blood during tofacitinib, many expanded lesional clones persisted. Scalp clonality and expanded CD8+ clones among the top 100 fell significantly with tofacitinib. Resident alphabeta T cells of normal skin are also sequenced in scalp samples.

Documented treatment: oral pan-JAK inhibitor, 5-10 mg twice daily. As part of sample collection, lesional scalp punch biopsies and peripheral blood were taken from alopecia areata patients. CDR1 and CDR2 from the germline V gene are ENHRY and SYGVKD. V was pared by 5 bases and J by 4 bases, with 15 bases between. CDR3 length equals 14 residues. A note on this clone: Its specificity is not known.

Following RNA extraction, reverse transcription yielded cDNA that acted as the sequencing template. Some clones are missing from TCRdb's copy, which holds only in-frame ones; the method was immunoSEQ multiplex PCR. This table has more than 100,000 clones, over 75% appearing once. This specimen consisted of CD8+ T cells sorted from blood, obtained at approximately week 30, from a patient treated with tofacitinib. The clonotype originates from a human donor with alopecia areata. J is TRBJ2-7 and V is TRBV10-3; D possibly matches TRBD1 or TRBD2 (6 bases each). The CDR3 nucleotides are TGTGCCATCAGTCCCGAGGGGGGCAGTTACGAGCAGTACTTC. Translating it yields CAISPEGGSYEQYF.